This entry features one TCR beta chain sequence. The clone's antigen remains unknown. The record has no base qualities; no much larger clone is one base away. TCRbeta CDR3 regions were amplified from genomic DNA by means of the immunoSEQ Assay, a bias-controlled multiplex PCR. For the original study's pipeline: The number of nucleated cells in each sample was estimated by amplification of reference gene primers within the assay. Sequence reads were collapsed and filtered to measure the absolute abundance of every unique TCRbeta CDR3 rearrangement. Productive Simpson clonality was computed per sample as the square root of Simpson's diversity index over productive rearrangements. TCRdb re-hosts the immuneACCESS table, in-frame sequences only. Its copies lack some clones; in the studies checked, an unresolved V gene accounts for under half of them, and the cause for the rest is not known. For V, J and clone size, that table is used; D and trimming come from the DNA. This sample comprises roughly 41,000 clones, approximately 83% of them detected only once. Approximately 43% of the sample lies in the top ten.

The sample originates from a study of blood T cell repertoires in COVID-19 (dated by TCRdb to the early 2020s). Context from the whole study: The collaborator samples originated in the United States, Italy and Spain and spanned the acute and convalescent phases of COVID-19. The prospective study material was composed of cDNA or gDNA derived from T cells, B-cell-depleted T cells, or PBMCs. Deeply sampled blood TCRbeta repertoires from subjects exposed to, actively infected with, or recovered from COVID-19 were included in the dataset. The repertoires were made available in a free public database intended to serve as a resource for research on the immune response to SARS-CoV-2. Samples came from the ongoing ImmuneRACE study (first 160 participants) plus 1,254 subjects from 6 global collaborators. A de-identified subject ID, COVID-19 status, age in years and sex were almost always included in the sample metadata. HLA class I and class II types, where available, came from metadata supplied by the sample provider rather than from assay-based typing. The study at large found these results: The quantity of clinical and demographic metadata differed by source and by participant and was supplied without curation.

The germline V gene (reference sequence) yields SGHAT for CDR1 and FQDESV for CDR2. V is cut by 5 bases and J by 4 bases, and the space between the germline ends is 11 bases. The CDR3 holds 13 amino acids from the cysteine to the phenylalanine. Only the CDR3 portion is preserved as DNA: 39 bases, with reading frame beginning at the first base. The collaborating institutions used their own protocols to collect whole blood in K2EDTA tubes. For TCRbeta analysis, collaborators shipped samples as frozen whole blood, isolated PBMCs, or DNA extracted from either of those sample types. The TCR was taken from a woman older than 75 with acute or convalescent COVID-19. The chain is encoded by TRBV11-1 joined to TRBJ1-2; no D gene call is confident. Sequencing input: peripheral blood. The DNA sequence reads TGTGCCAGCAGCACCCGACTGAGCTATGGCTACACCTTC. The translation is CASSTRLSYGYTF.